Listed here are 10 T cell receptor beta chains from one sample, sequenced in a study of blood T cell repertoires in COVID-19. This table comes from immunoSEQ multiplex PCR, and its TCRdb copy is limited to in-frame clones, with some not included. Of approximately 60,000 clones listed, about 89% are singletons. Material for sequencing was peripheral blood. The receptors originated from a man aged 60 to 69 with active or convalescent COVID-19.

The chain couples TRBV9 to TRBJ2-1; 9 bases are a match to TRBD2. The germline CDR1 and CDR2 sequences are SGDLS and YYNGEE. The CDR3 sequence is 17 residues long. The ends lost 4 bases at V and 2 bases at J; junction bases unmatched: 10. The CDR3 coding sequence is TGTGCCAGCAGCCTCCGACCAAGCGGGAGGCCCTACAATGAGCAGTTCTTC. It codes for CASSLRPSGRPYNEQFF.

The chain is built from TRBV19 and TRBJ1-1; 11 nucleotides line up with TRBD1. CDR3 length: 18 residues. Germline CDR1 LNHDA, CDR2 SQIVND (reference sequence). Trimming at V came to 3 bases and at J to 4 bases, leaving 13 bases not matched to a gene. The CDR3 protein is CASSIQPGQGAGGTEAFF. In DNA, the CDR3 is TGTGCCAGTAGTATCCAACCCGGACAGGGGGCAGGAGGCACTGAAGCTTTCTTT.

The chain joins TRBV7-3 to TRBJ2-3; 7 bases fit TRBD2. CDR3 size: 16 residues. CDR1 is SGHTA and CDR2 is FQGTGA in the germline V gene. J was trimmed by 6 bases and V by 2 bases; bases with no gene match: 11. The CDR3: CASSLQSSGEGDTQYF. CDR3 in DNA: TGTGCCAGCAGCTTACAGTCCAGCGGGGAGGGGGATACGCAGTATTTT. Based on the CDR3 plus reference TRBV7-3 and TRBJ2-3, the full variable domain is GAGVSQTPSNKVTEKGKYVELRCDPISGHTALYWYRQSLGQGPEFLIYFQGTGAADDSGLPNDRFFAVRPEGSVSTLKIQRTERGDSAVYLCASSLQSSGEGDTQYFGPGTRLTVL.

The rearrangement uses TRBV18 and TRBJ1-3, with D tentatively TRBD1 (6 bases). Germline CDR1 KGHSH, CDR2 LQKENI. V was cut by 3 bases and J by 0 bases, with 15 bases left in between. This CDR3 comprises 17 residues. Here the CDR3 DNA reads TGTGCCAGCTCACCTTTCAGGGGCCAAAGCTCTGGAAACACCATATATTTT. This translates into CASSPFRGQSSGNTIYF.

The chain uses TRBV30 and TRBJ1-2; TRBD1 is a possible D gene (6 bases). CDR1 GTSNPN and CDR2 SVGIG come from the germline V gene (reference sequence). The CDR3 is made up of 15 amino acids. V gave up 3 bases and J gave up 2 bases, with 16 bases separating them. In DNA, the CDR3 is TGTGCCTGGAGGCATAGTCGGGGGGCGAACTATGGCTACACCTTC. Residues: CAWRHSRGANYGYTF. Filled out from reference TRBV30 and TRBJ1-2, the complete variable domain reads SQTIHQWPATLVQPVGSPLSLECTVEGTSNPNLYWYRQAAGRGLQLLFYSVGIGQISSEVPQNLSASRPQDRQFILSSKKLLLSDSGFYLCAWRHSRGANYGYTFGSGTRLTVV.

The genes are TRBV19 and TRBJ2-1; perhaps TRBD1 as D (7 bases). Trimming removed 3 bases at V and 5 bases at J, with 20 bases between. The CDR3 has 17 residues. Germline V gives CDR1 LNHDA, CDR2 SQIVND (reference sequence). The CDR3 loop is CASSIFPPRGVNNEQFF. In DNA, the CDR3 is TGTGCCAGTAGTATCTTCCCTCCCAGGGGGGTCAACAATGAGCAGTTCTTC.

The chain joins TRBV18 to TRBJ2-5, with TRBD1 as a possible D gene (5 bases). V shed 3 bases and J shed 2 bases, with 10 bases lying between them. The germline gives CDR1 KGHSH, CDR2 LQKENI. The CDR3 covers 14 residues. The CDR3 DNA follows: TGTGCCAGCTCACCGATAGACAGACAAGAGACCCAGTACTTC. Translating gives CASSPIDRQETQYF. Full variable domain (missing parts from reference TRBV18 and TRBJ2-5): NAGVMQNPRHLVRRRGQEARLRCSPMKGHSHVYWYRQLPEEGLKFMVYLQKENIIDESGMPKERFSAEFPKEGPSILRIQQVVRGDSAAYFCASSPIDRQETQYFGPGTRLLVL.

The gene calls are TRBV5-5 and TRBJ2-1; TRBD2 agrees at 13 bases. The junction had 7 bases not matched to a gene; V was cut back by 3 bases and J by 10 bases. Germline assignment: CDR1 SGHKS and CDR2 YYEKEE (reference sequence). The CDR3 spans 15 residues. The CDR3 DNA follows: TGTGCCAGCAGCTCGGGACTAGCGGGATCGAGAGAGCAGTTCTTC. Its translation is CASSSGLAGSREQFF.

This chain links TRBV30 with TRBJ2-2; 8 nucleotides match TRBD1. Trimming cost V 5 bases and J 7 bases; bases outside gene matches: 6. From germline, CDR1 is GTSNPN and CDR2 SVGIG (reference sequence). The CDR3 totals 13 residues. Here the CDR3 DNA reads TGTGCCTGGGGACAGGGAAGGAGCGGGGAGCTGTTTTTT. Protein: CAWGQGRSGELFF.

V is TRBV5-1 and J is TRBJ2-2; 11 bases line up with TRBD2. The CDR3 is made up of 15 amino acids. With V trimmed by 4 bases and J by 3 bases, 2 bases remained unmatched. In germline, CDR1 is SGHRS, CDR2 YFSETQ. CDR3 amino acids: CASSRGLADTGELFF. The DNA for the CDR3 is TGCGCCAGCAGCCGGGGACTAGCGGACACCGGGGAGCTGTTTTTT.